The text below deals with one T cell receptor (beta chain). This record belongs to a study of blood T cell repertoires in COVID-19. Study context: Acute and convalescent COVID-19 specimens originated in the United States, Italy and Spain. The analysed material was cDNA or gDNA that came from T cells, B-cell-depleted T cells, or PBMCs.

Per the original methods: Estimated nucleated cell counts came from reference gene primer amplification. This table comes from immunoSEQ multiplex PCR, and its TCRdb copy is limited to in-frame clones, with some not included. That table is the source of V, J and clone size, and D and trimming were worked out from the DNA. This table holds some 410,000 clones, around nine tenths found once. The study drew participants aged about 18 to 95 years from roughly 25 US areas. Trimming removed 0 bases from V and 3 bases from J, with 17 bases in between. This CDR3 contains 17 residues. Germline loops: CDR1 KGHDR, CDR2 SFDVKD.

This sequence was found in a woman between 25 and 40 years old with acute COVID-19. The sample taken for sequencing was PBMCs or T cells enriched from blood (not recorded which). This chain uses TRBV24-1 with TRBJ2-7, with D maybe TRBD2 (6 bases). The CDR3 sequence is CATSDLRMRGGDYEQYF. CDR3 DNA sequence: TGTGCCACCAGTGATTTGCGAATGAGAGGAGGGGACTACGAGCAGTACTTC.